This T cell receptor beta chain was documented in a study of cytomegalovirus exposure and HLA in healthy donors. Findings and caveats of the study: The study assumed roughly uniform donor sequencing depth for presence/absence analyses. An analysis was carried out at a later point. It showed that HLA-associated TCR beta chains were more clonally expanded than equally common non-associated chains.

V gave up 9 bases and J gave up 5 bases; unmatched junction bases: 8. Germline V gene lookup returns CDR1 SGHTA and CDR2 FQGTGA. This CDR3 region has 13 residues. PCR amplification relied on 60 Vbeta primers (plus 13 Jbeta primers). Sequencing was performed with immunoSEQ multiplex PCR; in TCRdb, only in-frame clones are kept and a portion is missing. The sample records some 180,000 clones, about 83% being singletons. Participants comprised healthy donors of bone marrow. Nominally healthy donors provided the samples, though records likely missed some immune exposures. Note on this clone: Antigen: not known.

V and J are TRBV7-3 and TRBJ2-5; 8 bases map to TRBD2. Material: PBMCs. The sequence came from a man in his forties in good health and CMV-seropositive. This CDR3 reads CASGRGAGETQYF. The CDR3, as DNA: TGTGCCAGTGGGCGGGGGGCAGGGGAGACCCAGTACTTC.